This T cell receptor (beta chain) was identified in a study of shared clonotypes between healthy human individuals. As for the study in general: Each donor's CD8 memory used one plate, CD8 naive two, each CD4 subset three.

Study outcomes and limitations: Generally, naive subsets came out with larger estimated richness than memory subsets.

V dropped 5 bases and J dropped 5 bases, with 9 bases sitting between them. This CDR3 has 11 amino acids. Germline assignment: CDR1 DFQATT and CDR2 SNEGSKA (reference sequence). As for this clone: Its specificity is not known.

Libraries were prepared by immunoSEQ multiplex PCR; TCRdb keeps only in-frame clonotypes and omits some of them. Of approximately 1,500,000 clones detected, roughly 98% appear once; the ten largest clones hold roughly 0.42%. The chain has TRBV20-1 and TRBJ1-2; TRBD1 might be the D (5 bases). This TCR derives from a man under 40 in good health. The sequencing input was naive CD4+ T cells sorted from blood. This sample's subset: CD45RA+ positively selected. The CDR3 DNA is TGCAGTGCTTGGGGCGATTATGGCTACACCTTC. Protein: CSAWGDYGYTF.